Sequencing of this T cell receptor beta chain was carried out in a study of T cell changes during pregnancy in multiple sclerosis. Germline V gene lookup returns CDR1 MNHEY and CDR2 SMNVEV (reference sequence). The ends were cut back, 6 bases at V and 4 bases at J, with 14 bases in the middle. The CDR3 spans 14 residues. Profiled with immunoSEQ multiplex PCR; TCRdb holds only in-frame clones, not every one. The sample has 29,000 or so clones, 89% seen once. This clone was found a few times. The sample was CD8+ T cells from peripheral blood mononuclear cells, taken in the second trimester of pregnancy. V gene TRBV27 combines with J gene TRBJ2-3, with TRBD2 as a possible D gene (5 bases). This TCR came from a female donor with multiple sclerosis, enrolled in a pregnancy study. The CDR3 reads CASSLGSSADTQYF. The CDR3 DNA reads as TGTGCCAGCAGCCTAGGGAGCTCCGCAGATACGCAGTATTTT.